This T cell receptor (beta chain) appears in the sequencing data of a study of regulatory T cells in long-lasting Graves disease. V shed 6 bases and J shed 4 bases, with 13 bases lying between them. There are 13 residues in the CDR3. Germline V gives CDR1 SGHTA, CDR2 FQGNSA. Sample time point: persistent/refractory GD, antithyroid drugs over 5 years with positive TRAb. Extracted RNA from PBMCs served as the source of the TCR library. As a group, patients came from one endocrinology department in Xi'an, China. About this clonotype itself: Its antigen is as yet unknown.

General study points: Favored gene segments in persistent disease were TRBV28, TRBJ1-2 and TRBJ2-5. Thyroid tissue went unstudied; only peripheral blood was examined. Persistent Graves' patients showed a TCR diversity that was lower than that of newly diagnosed ones.

Building of the TCR beta libraries involved iRepertoire HTBI primers and Arm-PCR of CDR3 regions. TCRdb independently ran MiXCR on the multiplex PCR reads; one entry per CDR3 protein. Found here are almost 350,000 distinct CDR3 sequences, roughly a fifth of them singletons; the top ten hold around 30%. The TCR sequence derives from a female donor with Graves disease. Source: peripheral blood mononuclear cells (PBMCs), taken when the disease was refractory, from a patient treated with antithyroid drugs. The rearrangement links TRBV7-2 to TRBJ2-7; D perhaps matches TRBD2 (6 bases). The DNA for the CDR3 is TGTGCCAGCAGTGGAGGGAGCAGGTACGAGCAGTACTTC. Protein sequence: CASSGGSRYEQYF.